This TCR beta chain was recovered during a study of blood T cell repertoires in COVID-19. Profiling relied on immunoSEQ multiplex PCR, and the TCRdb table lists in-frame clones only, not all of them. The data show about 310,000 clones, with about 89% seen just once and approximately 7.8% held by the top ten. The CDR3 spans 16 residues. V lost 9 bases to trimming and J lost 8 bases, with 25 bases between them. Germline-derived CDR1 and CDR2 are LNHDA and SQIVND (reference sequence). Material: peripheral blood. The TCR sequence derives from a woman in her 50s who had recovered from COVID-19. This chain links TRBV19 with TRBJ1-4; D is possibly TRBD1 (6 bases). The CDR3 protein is CASVPGHPAAGEKLFF. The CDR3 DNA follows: TGTGCCAGCGTCCCGGGACACCCGGCGGCGGGCGAAAAACTGTTTTTT. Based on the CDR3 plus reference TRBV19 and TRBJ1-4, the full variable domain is DGGITQSPKYLFRKEGQNVTLSCEQNLNHDAMYWYRQDPGQGLRLIYYSQIVNDFQKGDIAEGYSVSREKKESFPLTVTSAQKNPTAFYLCASVPGHPAAGEKLFFGSGTQLSVL.